The T cell receptor beta chain described here comes from a study of CD8 T cells in Susac syndrome. Random hexamers were used to reverse transcribe the RNA input (roughly 0.5 to 1 ug). By means of immunoSEQ multiplex PCR, TCR beta CDR3 spanning 54 Vbeta and 13 Jbeta underwent amplification. TCRdb used MiXCR to reprocess the immunoSEQ multiplex PCR reads, holding one entry per CDR3 protein. Of 150,000 to 200,000 distinct CDR3 sequences listed, more than 90% are singletons. Regarding the study as a whole: In Susac syndrome, the CD4+ T cell repertoires did not show clonal expansion.

With regard to this clonotype: What it recognizes is unknown.

From germline, CDR1 is MNHEY and CDR2 SVGAGI. Trimming removed 7 bases at V and 7 bases at J, with 16 bases between. The CDR3 runs to 13 residues. The specimen was CD4+ T cells from PBMCs. The receptor comes from a human donor with Susac syndrome. V usage is TRBV6-5 and J usage is TRBJ2-5; a possible D gene is TRBD2 (5 bases). The CDR3 reads CASTRSGSRTQYF. The CDR3 DNA sequence: TGTGCCAGCACCCGGTCGGGGTCTCGGACCCAGTACTTC.